The rows below give T cell receptor beta chains drawn from one sample of a study of shared clonotypes between healthy human individuals. The repertoire was sequenced with immunoSEQ multiplex PCR; TCRdb's copy has only in-frame clones and lacks some. This table has over a million clones, roughly 96% appearing once. Source material: naive CD4+ T cells sorted from blood. The receptors were gathered from a man aged 25-45 years in good health. The CDR3 runs from the conserved cysteine through the conserved F or W. Each record gives: D gene, V gene, clone size, J gene, CDR3 DNA, CDR3 protein. A D gene is named only where the DNA matches it firmly. Size tells how often a clone was seen (once, few, many) or the class of an expanded clone, and some rows leave it out.

d_call: -; v_call: TRBV29-1; clone_size: -; j_call: TRBJ2-1; cdr3_nt: TGCAGCGGGGGCCGGGACAATAACCATGAGCAGTTCTTC; cdr3_aa: CSGGRDNNHEQFF
d_call: -; v_call: TRBV29-1; clone_size: -; j_call: TRBJ2-7; cdr3_nt: TGCAGCGTAGCCGCCCCCCGGGGCGGGGTATACGAGCAGTACTTC; cdr3_aa: CSVAAPRGGVYEQYF
d_call: -; v_call: TRBV9; clone_size: once; j_call: TRBJ2-1; cdr3_nt: TGTGCCAGCAGCCCCCGATTGGGGCGGGACGTCTTTGAGCAGTTCTTC; cdr3_aa: CASSPRLGRDVFEQFF
d_call: TRBD2; v_call: TRBV28; clone_size: -; j_call: TRBJ2-3; cdr3_nt: TGTGCCAGCAGTTTGTTACTGCCTACTAGCGGGAGCGAAATTAGCACAGATACGCAGTATTTT; cdr3_aa: CASSLLLPTSGSEISTDTQYF
d_call: TRBD1; v_call: TRBV27; clone_size: few; j_call: TRBJ2-1; cdr3_nt: TGTGCCAGCAGTTTTTTGGACAGGGACAATGAGCAGTTCTTC; cdr3_aa: CASSFLDRDNEQFF
d_call: -; v_call: TRBV18; clone_size: -; j_call: TRBJ1-1; cdr3_nt: TGTGCCAGCTCACCACCGAGCAGGCGTATGAACACTGAAGCTTTCTTT; cdr3_aa: CASSPPSRRMNTEAFF
d_call: -; v_call: TRBV5-8; clone_size: once; j_call: TRBJ1-2; cdr3_nt: TGTGCCAGCAGCTTGGGGACGGGTCGCTATGGCTACACCTTC; cdr3_aa: CASSLGTGRYGYTF
d_call: TRBD2; v_call: TRBV4-3; clone_size: -; j_call: TRBJ2-1; cdr3_nt: TGCGCCAGCAGCCAAGAAGGACTAGCGGCCAATGAGCAGTTCTTC; cdr3_aa: CASSQEGLAANEQFF
d_call: -; v_call: TRBV11-3; clone_size: -; j_call: TRBJ2-1; cdr3_nt: TGTGCCAGCAGCCTTAACAATGAGCAGTTCTTC; cdr3_aa: CASSLNNEQFF
d_call: -; v_call: TRBV25-1; clone_size: -; j_call: TRBJ2-5; cdr3_nt: TGTGCCAGCAGTCGCCTCGAGACCCAGTACTTC; cdr3_aa: CASSRLETQYF
d_call: -; v_call: TRBV18; clone_size: -; j_call: TRBJ1-2; cdr3_nt: TGTGCCAGCTCCAGTGGCCTACCCGGGGCTAACTATGGCTACACCTTC; cdr3_aa: CASSSGLPGANYGYTF
d_call: TRBD2; v_call: TRBV4-1; clone_size: -; j_call: TRBJ2-7; cdr3_nt: TGCGCCAGCAGCCCACTCGGGCTAGCGGGCTACGAGCAGTACTTC; cdr3_aa: CASSPLGLAGYEQYF
d_call: -; v_call: TRBV7-2; clone_size: once; j_call: TRBJ2-1; cdr3_nt: TGTGCCAGCAGCTTAGACGGGAGTCCCTACAATGAGCAGTTCTTC; cdr3_aa: CASSLDGSPYNEQFF
d_call: -; v_call: TRBV5-1; clone_size: -; j_call: TRBJ2-5; cdr3_nt: TGCGCCAGCAGCCCCGGGACATCTCAAGAGACCCAGTACTTC; cdr3_aa: CASSPGTSQETQYF
d_call: TRBD1; v_call: TRBV7-2; clone_size: -; j_call: TRBJ2-6; cdr3_nt: TGTGCCAGCAGCCCTCGGACAGGATTGGTAACTGGGGCCAACGTCCTGACTTTC; cdr3_aa: CASSPRTGLVTGANVLTF
d_call: -; v_call: TRBV28; clone_size: -; j_call: TRBJ1-2; cdr3_nt: TGTGCCAGCAGTTTACATACGGGGCGCAGCTATGGCTACACCTTC; cdr3_aa: CASSLHTGRSYGYTF
d_call: -; v_call: TRBV6-1; clone_size: -; j_call: TRBJ1-5; cdr3_nt: TGTGCCAGCAGCCATGGGACCGTCGGGCAGCCCCAGCATTTT; cdr3_aa: CASSHGTVGQPQHF
d_call: -; v_call: TRBV19; clone_size: -; j_call: TRBJ2-3; cdr3_nt: TGTGCCAGTGGGGACGCGGCAGATACGCAGTATTTT; cdr3_aa: CASGDAADTQYF
d_call: TRBD1; v_call: TRBV7-8; clone_size: -; j_call: TRBJ2-3; cdr3_nt: TGTGCCAGCAGCCCGGCAAGGACAGGGAGCACAGATACGCAGTATTTT; cdr3_aa: CASSPARTGSTDTQYF
d_call: TRBD1; v_call: TRBV28; clone_size: -; j_call: TRBJ2-7; cdr3_nt: TGTGCCAGCTGGACAGGGGGCAGCGAGCAGTACTTC; cdr3_aa: CASWTGGSEQYF
d_call: -; v_call: TRBV18; clone_size: -; j_call: TRBJ1-5; cdr3_nt: TGTGCCAGCTCACCCTCCCAGGACGTTCAGCCCCAGCATTTT; cdr3_aa: CASSPSQDVQPQHF
d_call: -; v_call: TRBV2; clone_size: -; j_call: TRBJ1-5; cdr3_nt: TGTGCCAGCAGTGGTACAGTTCAGGACCAGCCCCAGCATTTT; cdr3_aa: CASSGTVQDQPQHF
d_call: -; v_call: TRBV7-6; clone_size: -; j_call: TRBJ2-1; cdr3_nt: TGTGCCAGCAGCTTATGGGCAGGGCCCAAACAGGACAATGAGCAGTTCTTC; cdr3_aa: CASSLWAGPKQDNEQFF
d_call: TRBD1; v_call: TRBV10-3; clone_size: -; j_call: TRBJ2-7; cdr3_nt: TGTGCCACCGGACAGGGGGGGACCTACGAGCAGTACTTC; cdr3_aa: CATGQGGTYEQYF
d_call: -; v_call: TRBV7-2; clone_size: -; j_call: TRBJ2-5; cdr3_nt: TGTGCCAGCAGCTCGACAGGGACCCAGTACTTC; cdr3_aa: CASSSTGTQYF
d_call: TRBD2; v_call: TRBV11-2; clone_size: -; j_call: TRBJ2-5; cdr3_nt: TGTGCCAGCCGAGCGGGAGGGCAGGAGACCCAGTACTTC; cdr3_aa: CASRAGGQETQYF
d_call: -; v_call: TRBV7-2; clone_size: once; j_call: TRBJ2-3; cdr3_nt: TGTGCCAGCAGCTTAGTAAGCGGTACAGATACGCAGTATTTT; cdr3_aa: CASSLVSGTDTQYF
d_call: -; v_call: TRBV7-3; clone_size: -; j_call: TRBJ2-1; cdr3_nt: TGTGCCAGCAGCTTATGGGGTGGGAATGAGCAGTTCTTC; cdr3_aa: CASSLWGGNEQFF
d_call: TRBD1; v_call: TRBV18; clone_size: -; j_call: TRBJ2-1; cdr3_nt: TGTGCCAGCTCATCTCGGACAGGGTTCAATGAGCAGTTCTTC; cdr3_aa: CASSSRTGFNEQFF
d_call: -; v_call: TRBV5-5; clone_size: -; j_call: TRBJ1-5; cdr3_nt: TGTGCCAGCAGCCCTTCCAACAATCAGCCCCAGCATTTT; cdr3_aa: CASSPSNNQPQHF
d_call: -; v_call: TRBV10-3; clone_size: -; j_call: TRBJ2-1; cdr3_nt: TGTGCCCTGGGCGGATTAACGACAAATGAGCAGTTCTTC; cdr3_aa: CALGGLTTNEQFF
d_call: -; v_call: TRBV5-8; clone_size: -; j_call: TRBJ1-1; cdr3_nt: TGTGCCAGCAGCTTGGCCGTCCCTTCAAGGAACACTGAAGCTTTCTTT; cdr3_aa: CASSLAVPSRNTEAFF
d_call: TRBD1; v_call: TRBV30; clone_size: -; j_call: TRBJ1-2; cdr3_nt: TGTGCCTGGAGTCCCCCGGGACAGGAATTTTTCTATGGCTACACCTTC; cdr3_aa: CAWSPPGQEFFYGYTF